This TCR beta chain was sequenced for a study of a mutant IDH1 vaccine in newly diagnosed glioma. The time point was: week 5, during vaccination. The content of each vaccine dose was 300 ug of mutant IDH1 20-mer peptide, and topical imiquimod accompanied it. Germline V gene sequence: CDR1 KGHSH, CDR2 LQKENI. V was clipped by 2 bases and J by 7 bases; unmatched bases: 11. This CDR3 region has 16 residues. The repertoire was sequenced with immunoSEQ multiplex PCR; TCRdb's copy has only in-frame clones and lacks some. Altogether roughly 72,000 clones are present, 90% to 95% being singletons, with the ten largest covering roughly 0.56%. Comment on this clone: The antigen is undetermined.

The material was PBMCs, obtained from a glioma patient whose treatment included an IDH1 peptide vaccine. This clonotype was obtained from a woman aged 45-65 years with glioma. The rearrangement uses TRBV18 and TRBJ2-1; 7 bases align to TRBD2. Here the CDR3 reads CASSPGEGRARNEQFF. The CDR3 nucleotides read TGTGCCAGCTCACCAGGGGAAGGGAGGGCCAGGAATGAGCAGTTCTTC.